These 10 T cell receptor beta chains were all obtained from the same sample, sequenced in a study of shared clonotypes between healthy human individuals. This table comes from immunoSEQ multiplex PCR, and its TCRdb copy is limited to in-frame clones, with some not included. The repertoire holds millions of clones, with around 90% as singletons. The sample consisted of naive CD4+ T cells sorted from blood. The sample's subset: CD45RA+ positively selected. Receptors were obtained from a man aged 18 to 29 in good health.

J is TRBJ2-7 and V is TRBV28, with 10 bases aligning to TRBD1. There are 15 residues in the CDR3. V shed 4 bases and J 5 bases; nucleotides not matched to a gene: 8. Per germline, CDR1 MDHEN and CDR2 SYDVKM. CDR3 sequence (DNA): TGTGCCAGCAGTTCCCTCGGGACAGGGGCAAACGAGCAGTACTTC. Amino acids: CASSSLGTGANEQYF.

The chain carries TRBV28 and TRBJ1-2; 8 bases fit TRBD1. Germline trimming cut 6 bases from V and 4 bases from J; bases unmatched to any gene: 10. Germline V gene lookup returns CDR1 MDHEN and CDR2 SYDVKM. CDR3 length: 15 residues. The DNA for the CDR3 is TGTGCCAGCAGGGGTCCCGGGACAGGCACCTATGGCTACACCTTC. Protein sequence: CASRGPGTGTYGYTF.

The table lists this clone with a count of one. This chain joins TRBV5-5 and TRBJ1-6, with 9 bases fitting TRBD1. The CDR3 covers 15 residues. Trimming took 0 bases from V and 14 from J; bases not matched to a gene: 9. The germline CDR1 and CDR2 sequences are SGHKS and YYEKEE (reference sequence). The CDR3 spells CASSLGGTGRVALHF. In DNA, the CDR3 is TGTGCCAGCAGCTTGGGAGGGACAGGGAGGGTGGCCCTCCACTTT.

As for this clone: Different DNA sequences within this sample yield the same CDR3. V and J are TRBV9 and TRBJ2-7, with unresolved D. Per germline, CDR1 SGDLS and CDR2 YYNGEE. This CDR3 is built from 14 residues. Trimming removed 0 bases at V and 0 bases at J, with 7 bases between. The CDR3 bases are TGTGCCAGCAGCGTAGAGGGTAGCTCCTACGAGCAGTACTTC. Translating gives CASSVEGSSYEQYF. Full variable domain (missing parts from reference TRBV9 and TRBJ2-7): DSGVTQTPKHLITATGQRVTLRCSPRSGDLSVYWYQQSLDQGLQFLIQYYNGEERAKGNILERFSAQQFPDLHSELNLSSLELGDSALYFCASSVEGSSYEQYFGPGTRLTVT.

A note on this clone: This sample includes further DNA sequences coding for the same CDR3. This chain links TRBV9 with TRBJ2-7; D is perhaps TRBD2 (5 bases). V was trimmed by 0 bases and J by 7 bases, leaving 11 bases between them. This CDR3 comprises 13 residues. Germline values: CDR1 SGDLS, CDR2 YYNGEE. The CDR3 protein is CASSVATSGEQYF. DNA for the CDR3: TGTGCCAGCAGCGTAGCTACTTCGGGGGAGCAGTACTTC.

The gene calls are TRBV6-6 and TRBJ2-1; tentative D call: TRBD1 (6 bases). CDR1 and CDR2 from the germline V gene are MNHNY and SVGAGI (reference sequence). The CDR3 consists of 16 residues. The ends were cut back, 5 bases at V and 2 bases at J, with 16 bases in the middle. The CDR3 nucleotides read TGTGCCAGCAGTCAAATTGGACAGACAACCTACAATGAGCAGTTCTTC. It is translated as CASSQIGQTTYNEQFF.

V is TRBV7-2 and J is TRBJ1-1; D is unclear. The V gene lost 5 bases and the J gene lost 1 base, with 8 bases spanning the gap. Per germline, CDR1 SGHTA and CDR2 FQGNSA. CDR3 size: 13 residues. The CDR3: CASSIGPNTEAFF. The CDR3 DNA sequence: TGTGCCAGCAGCATTGGACCGAACACTGAAGCTTTCTTT. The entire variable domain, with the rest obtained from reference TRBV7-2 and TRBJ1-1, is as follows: GAGVSQSPSNKVTEKGKDVELRCDPISGHTALYWYRQSLGQGLEFLIYFQGNSAPDKSGLPSDRFSAERTGGSVSTLTIQRTQQEDSAVYLCASSIGPNTEAFFGQGTRLTVV.

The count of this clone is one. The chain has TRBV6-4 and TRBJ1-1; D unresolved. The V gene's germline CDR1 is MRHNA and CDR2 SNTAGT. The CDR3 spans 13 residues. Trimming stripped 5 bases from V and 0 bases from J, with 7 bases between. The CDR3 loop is CASSRNMNTEAFF. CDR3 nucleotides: TGTGCCAGCAGTAGAAACATGAACACTGAAGCTTTCTTT.

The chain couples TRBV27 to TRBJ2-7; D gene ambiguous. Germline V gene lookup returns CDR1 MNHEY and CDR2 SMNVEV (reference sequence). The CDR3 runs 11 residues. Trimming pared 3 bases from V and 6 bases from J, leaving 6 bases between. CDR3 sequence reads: CASSFTGEQYF. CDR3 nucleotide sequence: TGTGCCAGCAGTTTTACCGGCGAGCAGTACTTC.

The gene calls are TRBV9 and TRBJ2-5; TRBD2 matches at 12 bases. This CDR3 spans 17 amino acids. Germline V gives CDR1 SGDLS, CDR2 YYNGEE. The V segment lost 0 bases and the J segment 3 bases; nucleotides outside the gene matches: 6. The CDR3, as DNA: TGTGCCAGCAGCGTAGGAACTAGCGGGGGGCGGGAAGAGACCCAGTACTTC. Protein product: CASSVGTSGGREETQYF.